This TCR beta chain was retrieved from a study of T cells in narcolepsy. Study details: Healthy controls were enrolled alongside patients with narcolepsy type 1 or type 2.

As to this clone: Antigen specificity is unknown.

TCRdb keeps only in-frame clones here, not all; method: immunoSEQ multiplex PCR. The sample carries roughly 24,000 clones, about four fifths recorded once. V was clipped by 0 bases and J by 1 base, with 16 bases between them. Germline-derived CDR1 and CDR2 are SGDLS and YYNGEE. The CDR3 consists of 17 residues. Study-wide results and caveats: Autoreactive HCRT-specific and TRIB2-specific clonotypes were marked in same-patient CSF-versus-blood CD4+ comparisons. Autoreactive clonotypes reportedly recurred in blood of same and different patients, not controls.

The sample taken for sequencing was memory (CD45RA-) CD4+ T cells from blood. The sequence came from a human donor in good health. The gene calls are TRBV9 and TRBJ2-5; TRBD2 might be the D (7 bases). As DNA, the CDR3 is TGTGCCAGCAGCGTAGCTGAGAGGGGGGGCCGCCAAGAGACCCAGTACTTC. This sequence encodes CASSVAERGGRQETQYF.